This T cell receptor beta chain comes out of a study of blood T cell repertoires in COVID-19 (dated by TCRdb to the early 2020s). In the study overall: Samples covering the acute and convalescent phases of COVID-19 were provided by collaborators in the United States, Italy and Spain. The prospective study material was composed of cDNA or gDNA derived from T cells, B-cell-depleted T cells, or PBMCs. Nearly every sample came with metadata listing a de-identified subject ID, COVID-19 status, age in years and sex. Where available, HLA class I and class II types were taken from metadata supplied by the sample provider and were not determined by assay-based typing. The samples were drawn from the first 160 participants of the ongoing ImmuneRACE study and from 1,254 subjects provided by 6 global collaborators. Subjects who had been exposed to COVID-19, were actively infected with it, or had recovered from it provided the deeply sampled blood TCRbeta repertoires that made up the dataset. The repertoires were made available in a free public database intended to serve as a resource for research on the immune response to SARS-CoV-2. The full study reports these points: The amount of clinical and demographic metadata varied by source and participant and was provided uncurated.

CDR1 and CDR2 are drawn from the germline V gene: MNHEY, SVGAGI. Germline trimming amounts to 7 bases on V and 7 bases on J, with 10 as the count of junction bases outside the gene matches. The CDR3 runs 14 residues from the cysteine to the phenylalanine. Only the CDR3 DNA stays, 42 bases, in frame from base 1. The immunoSEQ Assay, a bias-controlled multiplex PCR, was used to amplify TCRbeta CDR3 regions from genomic DNA. As for how the authors treated the data: Nucleated cell counts per sample were estimated from amplification of reference gene primers within the assay. To quantify the absolute abundance of each unique TCRbeta CDR3 rearrangement, sequence reads were collapsed and filtered. Productive Simpson clonality was computed per sample as the square root of Simpson's diversity index over productive rearrangements. In its TCRdb copy, this immuneACCESS table keeps in-frame sequences only and misses some clones. Where compared with another copy, unresolved V genes explain less than half of these, and the others have no known cause. D and trimming come from the DNA, and the V and J calls and clone size come from that table. A total of hundreds of thousands of clones appear in this sample, more than 80% of them only once. The ten top clones hold 1.4% of the sample.

Collaborating institutions collected whole blood in K2EDTA tubes following their own protocols. For TCRbeta analysis, collaborator samples were shipped as frozen whole blood, as isolated PBMCs, or as DNA extracted from either sample type. Remarks on this clone: What this receptor recognizes is not known. Base qualities are missing; no much larger clone stands one base away.

The TCR was taken from a woman aged 25 to 39 with active or convalescent COVID-19. Sequencing was done on a sample of peripheral blood. The chain couples TRBV6-5 to TRBJ1-5; 7 bases in the middle match TRBD1. The nucleotide sequence reads as follows: TGTGCCAGCAACCTCGACAGGGTAAGGCAGCCCCAGCATTTT. Protein translation: CASNLDRVRQPQHF.